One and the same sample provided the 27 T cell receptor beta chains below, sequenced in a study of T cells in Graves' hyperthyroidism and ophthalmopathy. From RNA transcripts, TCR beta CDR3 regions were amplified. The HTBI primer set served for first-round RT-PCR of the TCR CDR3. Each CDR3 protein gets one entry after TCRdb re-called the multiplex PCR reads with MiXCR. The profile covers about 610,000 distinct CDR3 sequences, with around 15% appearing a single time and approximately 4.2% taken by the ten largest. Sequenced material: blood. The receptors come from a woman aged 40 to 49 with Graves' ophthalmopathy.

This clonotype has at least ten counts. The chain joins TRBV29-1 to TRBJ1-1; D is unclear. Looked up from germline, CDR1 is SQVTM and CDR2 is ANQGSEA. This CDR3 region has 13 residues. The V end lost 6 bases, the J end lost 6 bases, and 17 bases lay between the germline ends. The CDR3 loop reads CSVTAGPGAEAFF. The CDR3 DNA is TGCAGCGTCACCGCAGGCCCCGGGGCTGAAGCTTTCTTT. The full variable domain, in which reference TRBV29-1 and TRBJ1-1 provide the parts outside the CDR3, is SAVISQKPSRDICQRGTSLTIQCQVDSQVTMMFWYRQQPGQSLTLIATANQGSEATYESGFVIDKFPISRPNLTFSTLTVSNMSPEDSSIYLCSVTAGPGAEAFFGQGTRLTVV.

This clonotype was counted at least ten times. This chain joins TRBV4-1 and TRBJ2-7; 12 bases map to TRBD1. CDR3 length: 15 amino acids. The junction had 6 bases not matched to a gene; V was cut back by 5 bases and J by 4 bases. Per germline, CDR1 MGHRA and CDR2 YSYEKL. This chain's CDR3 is CASSYRDRGPYEQYF. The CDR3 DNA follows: TGCGCCAGCAGCTACCGGGACAGGGGGCCGTACGAGCAGTACTTC.

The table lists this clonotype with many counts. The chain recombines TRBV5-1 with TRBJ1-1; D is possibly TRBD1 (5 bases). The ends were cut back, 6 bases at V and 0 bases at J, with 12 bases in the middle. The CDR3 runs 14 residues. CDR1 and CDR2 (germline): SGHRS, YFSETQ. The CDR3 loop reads CASTDGHLNTEAFF. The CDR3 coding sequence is TGCGCCAGCACCGACGGACACCTGAACACTGAAGCTTTCTTT.

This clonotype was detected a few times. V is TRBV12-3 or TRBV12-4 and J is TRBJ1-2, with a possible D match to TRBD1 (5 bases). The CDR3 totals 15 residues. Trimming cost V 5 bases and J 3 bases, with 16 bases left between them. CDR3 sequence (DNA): TGTGCCAGCAGTCCCCCGAGGGTGGGGGACTATGGCTACACCTTC. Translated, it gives CASSPPRVGDYGYTF.

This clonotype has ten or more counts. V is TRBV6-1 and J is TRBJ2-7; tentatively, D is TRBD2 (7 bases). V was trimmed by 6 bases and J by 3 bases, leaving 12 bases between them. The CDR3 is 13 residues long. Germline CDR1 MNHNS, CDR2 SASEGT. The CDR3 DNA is TGTGCCAGCAGGAAGGGGGGGAACTACGAGCAGTACTTC. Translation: CASRKGGNYEQYF.

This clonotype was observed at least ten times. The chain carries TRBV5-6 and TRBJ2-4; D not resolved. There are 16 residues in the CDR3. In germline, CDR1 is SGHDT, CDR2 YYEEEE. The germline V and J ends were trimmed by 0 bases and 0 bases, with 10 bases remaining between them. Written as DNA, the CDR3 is TGTGCCAGCAGCTTGGCGGGTCCGCTAGCCAAAAACATTCAGTACTTC. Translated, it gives CASSLAGPLAKNIQYF.

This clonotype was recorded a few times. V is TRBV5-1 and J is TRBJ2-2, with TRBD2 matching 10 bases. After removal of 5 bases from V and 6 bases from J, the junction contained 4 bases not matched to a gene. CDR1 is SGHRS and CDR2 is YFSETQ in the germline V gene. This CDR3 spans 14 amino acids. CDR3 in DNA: TGCGCCAGCAGGGCTAGCGGGAGTGCCGGGGAGCTGTTTTTT. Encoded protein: CASRASGSAGELFF.

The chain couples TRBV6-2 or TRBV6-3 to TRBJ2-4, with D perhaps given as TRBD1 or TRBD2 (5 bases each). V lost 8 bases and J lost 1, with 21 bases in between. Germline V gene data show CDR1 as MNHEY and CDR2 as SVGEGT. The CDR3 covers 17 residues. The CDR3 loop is CASGKPRSRDAKNIQYF. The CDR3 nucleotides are TGTGCCAGCGGTAAACCCCGGTCCAGGGACGCCAAAAACATTCAGTACTTC.

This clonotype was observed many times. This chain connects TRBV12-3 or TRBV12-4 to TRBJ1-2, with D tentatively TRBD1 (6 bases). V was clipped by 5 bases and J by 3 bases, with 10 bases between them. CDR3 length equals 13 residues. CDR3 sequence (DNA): TGTGCCAGCAGTGAACAGGGTTACTATGGCTACACCTTC. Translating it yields CASSEQGYYGYTF.

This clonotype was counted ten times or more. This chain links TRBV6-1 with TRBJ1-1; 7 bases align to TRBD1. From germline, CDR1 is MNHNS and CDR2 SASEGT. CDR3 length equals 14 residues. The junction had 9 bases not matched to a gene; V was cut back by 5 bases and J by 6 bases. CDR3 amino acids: CASSPGQASAEAFF. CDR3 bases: TGTGCCAGCAGTCCTGGACAGGCGAGCGCTGAAGCTTTCTTT.

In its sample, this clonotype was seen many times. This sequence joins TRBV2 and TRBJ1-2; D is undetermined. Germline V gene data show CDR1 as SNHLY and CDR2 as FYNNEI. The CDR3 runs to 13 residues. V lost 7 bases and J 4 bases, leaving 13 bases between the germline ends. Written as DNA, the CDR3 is TGTGCCAGCACCGTCGACGGAGTCTATGGCTACACCTTC. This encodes CASTVDGVYGYTF. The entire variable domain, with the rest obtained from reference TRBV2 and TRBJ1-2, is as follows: EPEVTQTPSHQVTQMGQEVILRCVPISNHLYFYWYRQILGQKVEFLVSFYNNEISEKSEIFDDQFSVERPDGSNFTLKIRSTKLEDSAMYFCASTVDGVYGYTFGSGTRLTVV.

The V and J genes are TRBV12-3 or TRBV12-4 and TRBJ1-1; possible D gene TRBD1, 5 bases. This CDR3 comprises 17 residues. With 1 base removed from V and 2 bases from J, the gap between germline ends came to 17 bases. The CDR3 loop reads CASSLGPLRDLNTEAFF. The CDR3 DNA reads TGTGCCAGCAGTTTAGGCCCTCTTCGGGACTTAAACACTGAAGCTTTCTTT.

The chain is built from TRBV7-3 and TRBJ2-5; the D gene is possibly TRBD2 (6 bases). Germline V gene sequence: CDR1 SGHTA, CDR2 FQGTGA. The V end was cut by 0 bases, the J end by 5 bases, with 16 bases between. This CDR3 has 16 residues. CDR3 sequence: CASSLTPAGNLETQYF. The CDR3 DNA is TGTGCCAGCAGCTTAACGCCAGCGGGTAATTTGGAGACCCAGTACTTC.

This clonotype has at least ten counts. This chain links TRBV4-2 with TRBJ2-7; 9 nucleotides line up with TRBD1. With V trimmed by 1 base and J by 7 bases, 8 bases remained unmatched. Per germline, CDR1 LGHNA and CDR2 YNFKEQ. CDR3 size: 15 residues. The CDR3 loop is CASSQVSQGAGEQYF. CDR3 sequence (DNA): TGTGCCAGCAGCCAAGTATCACAGGGGGCAGGTGAGCAGTACTTC.

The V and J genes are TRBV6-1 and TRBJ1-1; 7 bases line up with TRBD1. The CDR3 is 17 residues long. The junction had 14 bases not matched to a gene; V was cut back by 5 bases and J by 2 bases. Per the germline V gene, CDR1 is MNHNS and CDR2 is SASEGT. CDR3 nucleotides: TGTGCCAGCAGTACGACAACCCTGGGACAGAAAAACACTGAAGCTTTCTTT. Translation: CASSTTTLGQKNTEAFF.

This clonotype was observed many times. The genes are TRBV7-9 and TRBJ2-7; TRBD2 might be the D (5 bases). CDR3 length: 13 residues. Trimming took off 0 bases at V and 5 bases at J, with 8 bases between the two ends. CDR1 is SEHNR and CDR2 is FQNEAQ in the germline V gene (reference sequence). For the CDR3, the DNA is TGTGCCAGCAGCTTAGCGCTAGCAGACGAGCAGTACTTC. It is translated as CASSLALADEQYF.

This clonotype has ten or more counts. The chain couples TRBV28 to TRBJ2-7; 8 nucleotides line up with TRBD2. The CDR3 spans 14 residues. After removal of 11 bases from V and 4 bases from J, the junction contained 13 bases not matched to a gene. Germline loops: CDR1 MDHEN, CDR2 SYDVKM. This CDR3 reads CACSTREGLYEQYF. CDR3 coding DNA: TGTGCCTGTTCTACCCGGGAGGGGCTTTACGAGCAGTACTTC.

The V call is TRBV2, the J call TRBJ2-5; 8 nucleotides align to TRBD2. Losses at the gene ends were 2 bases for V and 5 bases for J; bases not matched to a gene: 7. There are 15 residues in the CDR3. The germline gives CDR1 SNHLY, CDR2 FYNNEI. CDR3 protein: CASSEWREAAETQYF. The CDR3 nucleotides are TGTGCCAGCAGTGAATGGCGGGAGGCCGCGGAGACCCAGTACTTC.

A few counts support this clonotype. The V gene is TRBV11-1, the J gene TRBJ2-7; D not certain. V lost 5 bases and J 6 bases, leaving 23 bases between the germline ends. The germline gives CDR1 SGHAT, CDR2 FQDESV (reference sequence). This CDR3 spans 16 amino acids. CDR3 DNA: TGTGCCAGCAGCACTCCCAGACTGGGTGGGTTGGGCGAGCAGTACTTC. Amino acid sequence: CASSTPRLGGLGEQYF.

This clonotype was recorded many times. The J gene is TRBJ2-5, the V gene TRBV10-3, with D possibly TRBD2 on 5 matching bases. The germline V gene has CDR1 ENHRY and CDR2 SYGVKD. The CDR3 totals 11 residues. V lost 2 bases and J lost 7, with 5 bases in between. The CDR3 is CAISEGRTQYF. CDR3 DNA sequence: TGTGCCATCAGTGAGGGGAGGACCCAGTACTTC.

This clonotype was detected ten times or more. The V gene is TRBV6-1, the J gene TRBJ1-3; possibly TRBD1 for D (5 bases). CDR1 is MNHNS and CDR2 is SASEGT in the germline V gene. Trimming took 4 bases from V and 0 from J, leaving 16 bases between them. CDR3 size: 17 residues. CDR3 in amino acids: CASSGSGTLSSGNTIYF. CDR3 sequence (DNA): TGTGCCAGCAGTGGATCCGGGACGTTAAGCTCTGGAAACACCATATATTTT.

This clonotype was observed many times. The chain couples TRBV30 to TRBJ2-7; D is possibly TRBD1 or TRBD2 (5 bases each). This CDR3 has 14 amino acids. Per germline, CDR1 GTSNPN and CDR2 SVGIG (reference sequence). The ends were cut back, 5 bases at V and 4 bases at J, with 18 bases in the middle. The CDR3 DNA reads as TGTGCCTGGGAGGGGATGTCCCGAGCTTACGAGCAGTACTTC. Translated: CAWEGMSRAYEQYF.

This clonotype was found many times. CDR3 protein: CASSESLEGRHYEQYF. The CDR3 DNA follows: TGTGCCAGCAGTGAATCTCTGGAAGGGAGGCACTACGAGCAGTACTTC. J is TRBJ2-7 and V is TRBV25-1, with D possibly TRBD2 on 6 matching bases. Trimming took off 1 base at V and 3 bases at J, with 16 bases between the two ends. The CDR3 totals 16 residues. The germline gives CDR1 MGHDK, CDR2 SYGVNS.

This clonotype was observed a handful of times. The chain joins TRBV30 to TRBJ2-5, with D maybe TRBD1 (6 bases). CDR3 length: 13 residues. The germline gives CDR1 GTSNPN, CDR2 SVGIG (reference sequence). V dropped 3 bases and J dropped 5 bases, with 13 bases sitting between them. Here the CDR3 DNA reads TGTGCCTGGAGAGAGGACAGCTCCGAGACCCAGTACTTC. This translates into CAWREDSSETQYF.

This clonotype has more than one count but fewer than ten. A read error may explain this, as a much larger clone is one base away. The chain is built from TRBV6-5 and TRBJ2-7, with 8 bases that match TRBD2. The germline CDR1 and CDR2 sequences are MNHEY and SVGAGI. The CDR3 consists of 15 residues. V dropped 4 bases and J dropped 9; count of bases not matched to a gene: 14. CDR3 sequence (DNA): TGTGCCAGCAGTTCAAAGACTAGCGTTCCACGAGGGCAGTACTTC. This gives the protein CASSSKTSVPRGQYF.

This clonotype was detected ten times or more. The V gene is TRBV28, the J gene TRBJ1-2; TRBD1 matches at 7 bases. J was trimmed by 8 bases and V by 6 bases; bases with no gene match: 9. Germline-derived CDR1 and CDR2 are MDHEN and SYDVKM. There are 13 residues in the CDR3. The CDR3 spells CASSHQGTAGYTF. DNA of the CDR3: TGTGCCAGCAGCCACCAAGGGACAGCGGGCTACACCTTC.

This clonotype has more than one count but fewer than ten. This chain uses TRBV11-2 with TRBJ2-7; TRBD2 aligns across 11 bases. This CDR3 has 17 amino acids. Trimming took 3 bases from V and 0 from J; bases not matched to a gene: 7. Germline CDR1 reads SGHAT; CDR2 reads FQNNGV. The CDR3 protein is CASSFSGTSGFSYEQYF. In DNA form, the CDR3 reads TGTGCCAGCAGCTTCTCCGGGACTAGCGGTTTCTCCTACGAGCAGTACTTC.